This TCR beta chain was captured in a study of CD8 T cells in Susac syndrome. A quantity of roughly 0.5 to 1 ug RNA underwent reverse transcription using random hexamers. Amplification of TCR beta CDR3 used immunoSEQ multiplex PCR across 54 Vbeta and 13 Jbeta. TCRdb called the immunoSEQ multiplex PCR reads again in MiXCR, with one record for every CDR3 protein. Of 250,000 to 350,000 distinct CDR3 sequences in the sample, approximately 85% were seen once. CDR1 is SGHRS, CDR2 YFSETQ, per germline. The CDR3 totals 14 residues. Trimming pared 4 bases from V and 5 bases from J, leaving 13 bases between. Sequencing of TCR beta was performed on blood CD8+ and CD4+ T cells. The multiple sclerosis controls comprised treatment-naive patients whose relapsing-remitting disease was stable or active. Both CD4+ and CD8+ T cells were negatively isolated, and TEMRA cells underwent FACS enrichment.

The specimen sequenced was CD8+ T cells from PBMCs. The V and J genes are TRBV5-1 and TRBJ2-1; tentative D call: TRBD2 (6 bases). This clonotype originated in a human donor with multiple sclerosis. Here the CDR3 DNA reads TGCGCCAGCAGCCACTGGGGGGAGAACAATGAGCAGTTCTTC. This translates into CASSHWGENNEQFF.